Here is one TCR beta chain with its context. What antigen it recognizes has not been identified. The record has no base qualities; no much larger clone is one base away. The data were taken from a study of blood T cell repertoires in COVID-19 (dated by TCRdb to the early 2020s). A note on the overall study: Collaborator samples came from the United States, Italy and Spain and covered acute and convalescent phases of COVID-19. The prospective study material was composed of cDNA or gDNA derived from T cells, B-cell-depleted T cells, or PBMCs. The dataset comprised deeply sampled blood TCRbeta repertoires from subjects exposed to, actively infected with, or recovered from COVID-19. The repertoires were released in a freely available public database intended as a resource for research on the immune response to SARS-CoV-2. The samples were drawn from two sources: the first 160 participants of the ongoing ImmuneRACE study, and 1,200 or so subjects contributed by 6 global collaborators. The sample metadata nearly always contained a de-identified subject ID, COVID-19 status, age in years and sex. Where available, HLA class I and class II types were taken from metadata supplied by the sample provider and were not determined by assay-based typing.

What the authors observed across the whole study: The quantity of clinical and demographic metadata differed by source and by participant and was supplied without curation.

TCRbeta CDR3 regions were amplified from genomic DNA by means of the immunoSEQ Assay, a bias-controlled multiplex PCR. Per the authors' processing: Within the assay, amplification of reference gene primers was used to estimate how many nucleated cells each sample contained. To quantify the absolute abundance of each unique TCRbeta CDR3 rearrangement, sequence reads were collapsed and filtered. Productive Simpson clonality was computed per sample as the square root of Simpson's diversity index over productive rearrangements. The table was pulled from immuneACCESS by TCRdb, which kept in-frame rearrangements only. Such tables lose some clones; where checked, under half of the loss comes from unresolved V genes, and the rest has no known cause. D and trimming were read from the DNA, whereas the V and J calls and clone size are those reported in that table. Counted in this sample were roughly 270,000 clones; roughly 87% of them appeared once. 9.4% of the sample is in the top ten clones.

Whole blood was collected in K2EDTA tubes by collaborating institutions according to the institutions' own protocols. For TCRbeta analysis, collaborators shipped samples as frozen whole blood, isolated PBMCs, or DNA extracted from either of those sample types. V gives up 2 bases and J gives up 0 bases, and the segment between their germline ends measures 11 bases. CDR1 MGHRA and CDR2 YSYEKL are derived from the germline V gene. From its cysteine to its phenylalanine, the CDR3 spans 15 amino acids. Just the 45-base CDR3 DNA is kept, in frame starting at base 1. In this chain, TRBV4-1 is recombined with TRBJ2-7; the D gene is perhaps TRBD1, on 6 matching bases. The sequenced sample consisted of peripheral blood. This clonotype originated in a man between 18 and 29 years old with active or convalescent COVID-19. The CDR3 reads CASSQFQGSSYEQYF. The DNA sequence is TGCGCCAGCAGCCAATTCCAGGGGAGCTCCTACGAGCAGTACTTC.